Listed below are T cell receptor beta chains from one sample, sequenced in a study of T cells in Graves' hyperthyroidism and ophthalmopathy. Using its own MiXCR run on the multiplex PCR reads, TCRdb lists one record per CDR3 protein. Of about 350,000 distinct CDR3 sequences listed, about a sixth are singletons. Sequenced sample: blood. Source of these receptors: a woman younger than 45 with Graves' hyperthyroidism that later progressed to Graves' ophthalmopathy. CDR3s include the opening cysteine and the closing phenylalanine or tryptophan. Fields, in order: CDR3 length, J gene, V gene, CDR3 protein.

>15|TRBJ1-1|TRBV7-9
CASSYLAAGYTEAFF
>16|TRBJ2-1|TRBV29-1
CSVGPTTGSSYNEQFF
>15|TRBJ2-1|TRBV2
CASRLDTSSYNEQFF
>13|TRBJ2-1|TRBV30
CAWTSGTYNEQFF
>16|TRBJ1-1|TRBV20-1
CSARDFNDSPDTEAFF
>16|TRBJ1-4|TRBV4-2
CASSQAPGQANEKLFF
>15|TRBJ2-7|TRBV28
CASSPGGGNNYEQYF
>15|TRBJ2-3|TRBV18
CASSPRTVSTDTQYF
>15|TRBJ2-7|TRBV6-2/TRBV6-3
CASSRGTSGGYEQYF
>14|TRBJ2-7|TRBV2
CASSAILTSLEQYF
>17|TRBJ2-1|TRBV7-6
CASSVKLTSSPDNEQFF
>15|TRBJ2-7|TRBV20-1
CSARDRAGELYEQYF
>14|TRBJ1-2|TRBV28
CASSTRTPVYGYTF
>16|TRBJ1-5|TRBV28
CASSLRFAGGRQPQHF
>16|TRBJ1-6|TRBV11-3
CASSPRDSFYNSPLHF
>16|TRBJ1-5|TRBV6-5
CASSYSGTGRDQPQHF
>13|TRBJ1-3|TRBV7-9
CASSLISGNTIYF
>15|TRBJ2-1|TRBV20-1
CSARDRGVRGNEQFF
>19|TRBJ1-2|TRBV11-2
CASSLNRGQGTKSSYGYTF
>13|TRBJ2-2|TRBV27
CASSFEAAGELFF
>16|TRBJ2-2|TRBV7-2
CASSLEGGAGSGELFF
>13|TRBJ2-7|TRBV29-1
CSVVASGGYEQYF
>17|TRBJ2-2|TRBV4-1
CASSRRGLAGVTGELFF
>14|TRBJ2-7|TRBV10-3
CAISGRTVDYEQYF
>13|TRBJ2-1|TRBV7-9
CASRQASYNEQFF
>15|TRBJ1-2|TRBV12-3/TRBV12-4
CASSLVSQGHYGYTF
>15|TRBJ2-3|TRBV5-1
CASSASGGAGDTQYF
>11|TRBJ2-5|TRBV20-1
CSARPQETQYF
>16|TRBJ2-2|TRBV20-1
CSARVETGGEAGELFF
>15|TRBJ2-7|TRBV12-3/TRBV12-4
CASRSRTGSSYEQYF
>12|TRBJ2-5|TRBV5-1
CASRIDQETQYF
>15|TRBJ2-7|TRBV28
CASSRTSGRPYEQYF
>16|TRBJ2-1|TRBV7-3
CASSFRKTVPLNEQFF
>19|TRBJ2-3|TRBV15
CATSRPGTRAGDPTDTQYF
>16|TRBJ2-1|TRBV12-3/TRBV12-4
CASTRSLAGNYNEQFF
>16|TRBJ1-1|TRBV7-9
CASSPSGVTQRTEAFF
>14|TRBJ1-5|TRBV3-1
CASSQGGVYQPQHF